The entry below gives a single T cell receptor (beta chain) sequence along with its context. This sample stems from a study of Ad26.COV2.S vaccination and SARS-CoV-2 variants. Turning to the study itself: Once or twice, 56 days apart, Ad26.COV2.S was delivered intramuscularly.

This sample's treatment: around 19 received Ad26.COV2.S at low or high dose, single or two shots; about 5 received placebo; per-sample allocation not given. Sampling was performed 63 days after the first vaccine or placebo injection. Per germline, CDR1 ENHRY and CDR2 SYGVKD. Trimming stripped 4 bases from V and 3 bases from J, with 13 bases between. The CDR3 has 14 amino acids. Assay used: immunoSEQ multiplex PCR; TCRdb lists only in-frame clones, some missing. Altogether around 340,000 clones are present, about 87% being singletons, with the ten largest covering approximately 5.9%. J is TRBJ2-7 and V is TRBV10-3, with D unclear. This TCR was sampled from a person between 18 and 65 years old who received the Ad26.COV2.S COVID-19 vaccine or a placebo. The starting material was peripheral blood, obtained in a trial of Ad26.COV2.S vaccine versus placebo. CDR3 sequence (DNA): TGTGCCATCAGTGCAGGAAAGGATGGCTACGAGCAGTACTTC. Translation gives CAISAGKDGYEQYF.